This T cell receptor (beta chain) was obtained from a study of beta chain features in type 1 diabetes. Study-level results: Diminished insertions and augmented deletions at VDJ junctions characterized type 1 diabetes patients. TCRB CDR3 length was moderately but significantly reduced in all four CD4+ subsets of Type 1 diabetes patients.

All of the sorted populations showed purity greater than 98%. This CDR3 is built from 13 residues. The V end was cut by 6 bases, the J end by 8 bases, with 14 bases between. Looked up from germline, CDR1 is LGHNA and CDR2 is YNFKEQ. Expressed TCRB transcripts were sequenced after all isolated RNA was converted to cDNA. Sequencing was performed with immunoSEQ multiplex PCR; in TCRdb, only in-frame clones are kept and a portion is missing. The table lists 16,000 or so clones, 76% of them singletons. On this clone: The target antigen is unknown.

The clonotype was recovered from a woman aged 18 to 35 with type 1 diabetes. Material for sequencing was stem cell memory CD4+ T cells from blood. The V call is TRBV4-2, the J call TRBJ2-1; weak D call: TRBD2 (5 bases). The chain's CDR3 is CASSPLGPHEQFF. CDR3 sequence (DNA): TGTGCCAGCAGTCCACTAGGCCCCCATGAGCAGTTCTTC.